What follows describes a single T cell receptor beta chain. Its target is not known. Sequencing used immunoSEQ multiplex PCR; TCRdb keeps in-frame clones, though not all of them. The sample shows 2 million to 2.5 million clones, more than 90% of them seen only once. This sample was taken from a study of shared clonotypes between healthy human individuals. Points from the study as a whole: What naive subsets generally showed was a larger estimated richness than memory subsets showed. The sole specimen, blood, was sampled, and tissue repertoires likely differ. Clonotypes not shared had lower generation probabilities than those common to all four donors.

Germline lookup yields CDR1 SGHTA and CDR2 FQGTGA. Trimming took 5 bases from V and 2 from J; bases not matched to a gene: 2. The CDR3 is 13 amino acids. The receptor's source is a man aged 18 to 35 in good health. Sequenced material: naive CD4+ T cells sorted from blood. Indicated subset: CD45RA+ positively selected. The chain recombines TRBV7-3 with TRBJ2-5, with 7 bases identical to TRBD2. The CDR3 sequence is CASSRGGQETQYF. CDR3 bases: TGTGCCAGCAGCCGCGGGGGACAAGAGACCCAGTACTTC.